The 25 T cell receptor beta chains below all came from one sample that was sequenced in a study of cytomegalovirus exposure and HLA in healthy donors. Both 60 Vbeta primers and 13 Jbeta primers went into the PCR. Using immunoSEQ multiplex PCR, the repertoire was profiled, and TCRdb retains in-frame clones only, with some absent. This sample yields over 150,000 clones, of which 65% to 70% are seen a single time; around 4.5% belongs to the top ten. Sequencing was performed on PBMCs. These TCRs come from a woman aged 18-35 years in good health and CMV-seropositive.

The chain uses TRBV6-6 and TRBJ2-5; perhaps TRBD2 as D (5 bases). Germline V lookup: CDR1 MNHNY, CDR2 SVGAGI (reference sequence). The CDR3 extends over 12 amino acids. The germline V and J ends were trimmed by 0 bases and 7 bases, with 6 bases remaining between them. The chain's CDR3 is CASSYSEATQYF. The CDR3 DNA is TGTGCCAGCAGTTACTCGGAGGCGACCCAGTACTTC.

The sample holds one count of this clone. V is TRBV10-1 and J is TRBJ2-3, with D tentatively TRBD2 (5 bases). V was cut by 1 base and J by 0 bases, with 11 bases left in between. The CDR3 is made up of 16 amino acids. Germline CDR1 WNHNN, CDR2 SYGVQD (reference sequence). The CDR3 protein is CASSELAGPSTDTQYF. CDR3 nucleotides: TGCGCCAGCAGTGAGTTGGCGGGTCCTAGCACAGATACGCAGTATTTT.

This chain joins TRBV7-2 and TRBJ2-5; weak D call: TRBD2 (6 bases). The V and J ends lost 5 bases and 1 base respectively, with 14 bases between them. The CDR3 sequence is 15 residues long. Germline V gives CDR1 SGHTA, CDR2 FQGNSA. CDR3 in DNA: TGTGCCAGCAGCAGGGGTCTAGCGATCCAAGAGACCCAGTACTTC. Encoded protein: CASSRGLAIQETQYF.

The J gene is TRBJ2-7, the V gene TRBV20-1, with 7 bases that match TRBD2. The CDR3 consists of 11 residues. The J segment lost 5 bases and the V segment lost 5 bases, leaving 3 bases of the junction unmatched. Germline CDR1 is DFQATT and CDR2 is SNEGSKA (reference sequence). The CDR3 protein is CSAAGVNEQYF. CDR3 sequence (DNA): TGCAGTGCTGCGGGGGTTAACGAGCAGTACTTC.

V usage is TRBV9 and J usage is TRBJ1-2; 10 bases match TRBD1. CDR1 and CDR2 (germline): SGDLS, YYNGEE. V lost 4 bases to trimming and J lost 8 bases; unmatched junction nucleotides: 14. The CDR3 totals 16 residues. CDR3 coding DNA: TGTGCCAGCAGCTCTAGCCCTGATTGGACAGGGGGAGGCTACACCTTC. This codes for CASSSSPDWTGGGYTF.

This chain joins TRBV6-5 and TRBJ2-1, with 13 bases lining up with TRBD2. Germline V gives CDR1 MNHEY, CDR2 SVGAGI. There are 15 residues in the CDR3. Unmatched junction bases numbered 6, after V lost 6 bases and J lost 7 bases. Written as DNA, the CDR3 is TGTGCCAGCAGCTTAACTAGCGGGGGGGGGAATGAGCAGTTCTTC. Protein sequence: CASSLTSGGGNEQFF.

This clone was observed a few times. The chain joins TRBV4-2 to TRBJ2-1; 7 bases fit TRBD1. Germline V gives CDR1 LGHNA, CDR2 YNFKEQ. With V trimmed by 2 bases and J by 2 bases, 12 bases remained unmatched. The CDR3 has 18 amino acids. CDR3 loop: CASSQKTRGPRPYNEQFF. CDR3 nucleotides: TGTGCCAGCAGCCAAAAAACGAGGGGGCCAAGACCCTACAATGAGCAGTTCTTC.

This clone was found once. This rearrangement joins TRBV5-1 to TRBJ1-1; TRBD1 matches at 7 bases. The CDR3 contains 13 residues. CDR1 and CDR2 from the germline V gene are SGHRS and YFSETQ. J lost 3 bases, V lost 5 bases, and 4 bases had no gene match. This CDR3 is CASRGQLDTEAFF. As DNA, the CDR3 is TGCGCCAGCAGGGGACAGCTGGACACTGAAGCTTTCTTT.

V usage is TRBV9 and J usage is TRBJ2-1; D call uncertain. The CDR3 contains 14 residues. The V end lost 3 bases, the J end lost 1 base, and 8 bases lay between the germline ends. Germline CDR1 is SGDLS and CDR2 is YYNGEE. CDR3 residues: CASSGAQSYNEQFF. The CDR3 DNA reads as TGTGCCAGCAGCGGAGCGCAATCCTACAATGAGCAGTTCTTC.

The rearrangement links TRBV6-1 to TRBJ2-3; D is possibly TRBD1 (5 bases). Trimming stripped 10 bases from V and 4 bases from J, with 18 bases between. There are 14 residues in the CDR3. Germline assignment: CDR1 MNHNS and CDR2 SASEGT. DNA for the CDR3: TGTGCCACCCAGACAGCAAATGCGCCAGATACGCAGTATTTT. The encoded protein is CATQTANAPDTQYF.

V and J are TRBV19 and TRBJ1-2, with 7 bases identical to TRBD1. The V gene end was trimmed by 10 bases and the J gene end by 0 bases; junction bases not matched to a gene: 8. CDR1 LNHDA and CDR2 SQIVND come from the germline V gene (reference sequence). This CDR3 contains 14 residues. CDR3 DNA sequence: TGTGCCACCCGACAGGGAAGGTCTAACTATGGCTACACCTTC. This encodes CATRQGRSNYGYTF.

The chain links TRBV6-5 to TRBJ1-6, with 8 bases matching TRBD1. Germline CDR1 MNHEY, CDR2 SVGAGI. The CDR3 totals 16 residues. The V segment lost 0 bases and the J segment 10 bases; nucleotides outside the gene matches: 8. CDR3 loop: CASSYSMTGDQSPLHF. As DNA, the CDR3 is TGTGCCAGCAGTTACTCGATGACAGGGGATCAGTCACCCCTCCACTTT.

The rearrangement links TRBV11-2 to TRBJ1-1; 7 nucleotides line up with TRBD1. The CDR3 consists of 14 residues. Germline values: CDR1 SGHAT, CDR2 FQNNGV. The V and J ends lost 3 bases and 1 base, in that order; junction bases with no gene match: 2. CDR3 sequence: CASSFRDRNTEAFF. Here the CDR3 DNA reads TGTGCCAGCAGCTTCCGGGACAGGAACACTGAAGCTTTCTTT.

As concerns this clone: One junction end does not reproduce the germline sequence, and a read error may be involved. The V call is TRBV7-7, the J call TRBJ2-3, with D maybe TRBD1 (6 bases). CDR1 is SSHAT, CDR2 FNYEAQ, per germline (reference sequence). The CDR3 runs to 13 residues. CDR3 region: CASSSGPRGTQYF. The CDR3 DNA is TGTGCTAGCAGTTCGGGCCCCAGGGGTACGCAGTATTTT.

The J gene is TRBJ2-2, the V gene TRBV2; D not resolved. The CDR3 totals 16 residues. The germline V gene encodes CDR1 SNHLY and CDR2 FYNNEI. V lost 6 bases to trimming and J lost 6 bases, with 20 bases between them. The CDR3 reads CASRVELTTSAGELFF. In DNA form, the CDR3 reads TGTGCCAGCAGGGTAGAACTTACTACCTCAGCCGGGGAGCTGTTTTTT.

This chain links TRBV7-2 with TRBJ2-7; D might be TRBD1 (5 bases). Trimming took off 1 base at V and 3 bases at J, with 7 bases between the two ends. CDR1 and CDR2 (germline): SGHTA, FQGNSA. This CDR3 spans 13 amino acids. CDR3 in amino acids: CASSLDRHYEQYF. In nucleotides, the CDR3 is TGTGCCAGCAGCTTAGACAGGCACTACGAGCAGTACTTC. The full variable domain, its missing parts supplied by reference TRBV7-2 and TRBJ2-7, is GAGVSQSPSNKVTEKGKDVELRCDPISGHTALYWYRQSLGQGLEFLIYFQGNSAPDKSGLPSDRFSAERTGGSVSTLTIQRTQQEDSAVYLCASSLDRHYEQYFGPGTRLTVT.

The chain joins TRBV14 to TRBJ2-1, with 7 bases lining up with TRBD1. The J segment lost 8 bases and the V segment lost 5 bases, leaving 21 bases of the junction unmatched. The CDR3 has 18 amino acids. Per germline, CDR1 SGHDN and CDR2 FVKESK. DNA for the CDR3: TGTGCCAGCAGCGGCCGAGGGGATGGACAGGCACACACTTATGAGCAGTTCTTC. It translates to CASSGRGDGQAHTYEQFF.

The rearrangement links TRBV27 to TRBJ2-7; D may be TRBD2 (5 bases). Trimming left V 5 bases short and J 3 bases short, with 14 bases between. The CDR3 has 14 residues. Per the germline V gene, CDR1 is MNHEY and CDR2 is SMNVEV (reference sequence). The CDR3 protein is CASSEPGRGYEQYF. In DNA, the CDR3 is TGTGCCAGCAGTGAACCAGGCCGGGGCTACGAGCAGTACTTC.

This clone was seen a single time. This rearrangement joins TRBV5-6 to TRBJ2-7; 8 bases are a match to TRBD1. Germline CDR1 reads SGHDT; CDR2 reads YYEEEE. V gave up 0 bases and J gave up 2 bases; unmatched junction bases: 7. This CDR3 spans 16 amino acids. The CDR3 DNA follows: TGTGCCAGCAGCTTGGCCTTTGGACAGGGAACCTACGAGCAGTACTTC. Amino acid sequence: CASSLAFGQGTYEQYF.

The CDR3 nucleotides read TGCAGCGTGCGTAGCGGGTATCCCCTCACAGATACGCAGTATTTT. It codes for CSVRSGYPLTDTQYF. This chain joins TRBV29-1 and TRBJ2-3; 7 bases align to TRBD2. CDR3 length: 15 residues. The ends lost 6 bases at V and 2 bases at J; junction bases unmatched: 11. Looked up from germline, CDR1 is SQVTM and CDR2 is ANQGSEA.

The chain recombines TRBV15 with TRBJ2-1; 16 positions agree with TRBD2. The V segment lost 3 bases and the J segment 3 bases; nucleotides outside the gene matches: 5. CDR1 is LNHNV and CDR2 is YYDKDF in the germline V gene (reference sequence). The CDR3 is 18 amino acids. The CDR3 nucleotides are TGTGCCACCAGCAGGGGACTAGCGGGGGGGCCTTACTACAATGAGCAGTTCTTC. Translation gives CATSRGLAGGPYYNEQFF.

A few counts support this clone. V gene TRBV27 combines with J gene TRBJ2-7; D not certain. Per the germline V gene, CDR1 is MNHEY and CDR2 is SMNVEV (reference sequence). The V end lost 3 bases, the J end lost 2 bases, and 11 bases lay between the germline ends. The CDR3 is 14 residues long. The CDR3 DNA reads TGTGCCAGCAGTTTCTTGGCAGATACCTACGAGCAGTACTTC. Amino acid sequence: CASSFLADTYEQYF.

The chain employs TRBV7-9 and TRBJ1-2, with 7 bases matching TRBD1. This CDR3 region has 13 residues. Germline lookup yields CDR1 SEHNR and CDR2 FQNEAQ (reference sequence). The V gene end was trimmed by 1 base and the J gene end by 8 bases; junction bases not matched to a gene: 4. CDR3 nucleotide sequence: TGTGCCAGCAGCTTAGTAGGGGGCGAGGGCTACACCTTC. Translating gives CASSLVGGEGYTF.

The rearrangement uses TRBV11-2 and TRBJ1-1; D possibly corresponds to TRBD1 (6 bases). CDR1 is SGHAT and CDR2 is FQNNGV in the germline V gene. V dropped 6 bases and J dropped 4 bases, with 18 bases sitting between them. There are 15 residues in the CDR3. The CDR3 spells CASRPLRGRGTEAFF. CDR3 nucleotides: TGTGCCAGCAGACCTCTCAGGGGACGAGGCACTGAAGCTTTCTTT.

The chain uses TRBV27 and TRBJ2-1, with 8 bases identical to TRBD2. V lost 3 bases to trimming and J lost 0 bases; unmatched junction nucleotides: 4. CDR3 size: 16 residues. From germline, CDR1 is MNHEY and CDR2 SMNVEV (reference sequence). CDR3 in DNA: TGTGCCAGCAGTTTGGGCACTAGCGGCTCCTACAATGAGCAGTTCTTC. Translated: CASSLGTSGSYNEQFF.